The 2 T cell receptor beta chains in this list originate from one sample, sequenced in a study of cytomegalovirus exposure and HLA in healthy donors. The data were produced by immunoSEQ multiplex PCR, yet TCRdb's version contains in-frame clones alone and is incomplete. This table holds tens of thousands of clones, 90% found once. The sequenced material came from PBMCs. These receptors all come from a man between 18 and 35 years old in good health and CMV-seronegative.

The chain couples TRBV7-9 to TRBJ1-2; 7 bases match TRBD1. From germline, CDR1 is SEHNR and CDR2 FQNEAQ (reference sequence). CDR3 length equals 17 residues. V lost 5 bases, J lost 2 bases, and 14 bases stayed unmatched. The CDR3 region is CASSPVPGTEHNYGYTF. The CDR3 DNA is TGTGCCAGCAGCCCAGTCCCAGGGACAGAGCACAACTATGGCTACACCTTC.

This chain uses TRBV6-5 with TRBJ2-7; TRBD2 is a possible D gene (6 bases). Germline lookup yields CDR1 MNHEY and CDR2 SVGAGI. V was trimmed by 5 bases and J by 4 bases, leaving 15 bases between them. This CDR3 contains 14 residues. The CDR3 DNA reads TGTGCCAGCAGTACAGGAGGGAAGGCGTACGAGCAGTACTTC. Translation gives CASSTGGKAYEQYF.